A single sample gave rise to the 27 T cell receptor beta chains below, sequenced in a study of blood T cell repertoires in COVID-19. Libraries were prepared by immunoSEQ multiplex PCR; TCRdb keeps only in-frame clonotypes and omits some of them. The data hold about 220,000 clones, with roughly 90% observed a single time. Sequenced material: PBMCs or T cells enriched from blood (not recorded which). All receptors derive from a young man who had been exposed to COVID-19.

V is TRBV2 and J is TRBJ2-3; 11 bases are shared with TRBD2. This CDR3 is 17 amino acids long. Germline CDR1 and CDR2: SNHLY and FYNNEI. J lost 2 bases, V lost 9 bases, and 13 bases had no gene match. CDR3 sequence reads: CASLGASGGTITDTQYF. The CDR3 coding sequence is TGTGCCAGTCTGGGGGCTAGCGGGGGGACGATCACAGATACGCAGTATTTT. Variable domain in full (rest from reference TRBV2 and TRBJ2-3): EPEVTQTPSHQVTQMGQEVILRCVPISNHLYFYWYRQILGQKVEFLVSFYNNEISEKSEIFDDQFSVERPDGSNFTLKIRSTKLEDSAMYFCASLGASGGTITDTQYFGPGTRLTVL.

The genes are TRBV4-3 and TRBJ2-6; tentative D call: TRBD1 (6 bases). CDR1 is LGHNA and CDR2 is YSLEER in the germline V gene. V gave up 1 base and J gave up 4 bases, with 11 bases separating them. The CDR3 length is 16 residues. This CDR3 reads CASSQATGLGANVLTF. The CDR3 DNA follows: TGCGCCAGCAGCCAAGCTACAGGGCTAGGGGCCAACGTCCTGACTTTC.

The gene calls are TRBV6-1 and TRBJ1-1; no clear D gene. The CDR3 spans 13 residues. Per the germline V gene, CDR1 is MNHNS and CDR2 is SASEGT. V was trimmed by 1 base and J by 6 bases, leaving 9 bases between them. The CDR3 DNA reads as TGTGCCAGCAGTGAAGTTGGGAGGGCTGAAGCTTTCTTT. Its protein is CASSEVGRAEAFF.

This chain uses TRBV5-1 with TRBJ2-7; no reliable D call. Germline-derived CDR1 and CDR2 are SGHRS and YFSETQ. There are 15 residues in the CDR3. V shed 0 bases and J shed 3 bases, with 13 bases lying between them. CDR3 region: CASSLAHPGNYEQYF. The CDR3 coding sequence is TGCGCCAGCAGCTTGGCTCACCCGGGTAACTACGAGCAGTACTTC.

This clone has only one observation. CDR3 region: CASSLPGGTSTDEQYF. The DNA of the CDR3 is TGTGCCAGCAGCTTGCCAGGCGGGACTAGCACGGACGAGCAGTACTTC. The rearrangement uses TRBV5-4 and TRBJ2-7; TRBD2 aligns across 9 bases. After removal of 1 base from V and 5 bases from J, the junction contained 10 bases not matched to a gene. Germline V gene sequence: CDR1 SGHNT, CDR2 YYREEE (reference sequence). The CDR3 is made up of 16 amino acids.

This rearrangement joins TRBV13 to TRBJ2-1; D is undetermined. Germline CDR1 PRHDT, CDR2 FYEKMQ (reference sequence). This CDR3 region has 11 residues. The V and J ends lost 3 bases and 7 bases respectively, with 4 bases between them. The CDR3 DNA is TGTGCCAGCAGCTTCAGTAATGAGCAGTTCTTC. It yields the protein CASSFSNEQFF.

This clone was seen only once. The rearrangement links TRBV13 to TRBJ1-6; 8 nucleotides match TRBD1. This CDR3 is built from 16 residues. Germline assignment: CDR1 PRHDT and CDR2 FYEKMQ (reference sequence). The V gene end was trimmed by 5 bases and the J gene end by 8 bases; junction bases not matched to a gene: 11. CDR3 loop: CASSPQGAQGYSPLHF. The CDR3, as DNA: TGTGCCAGCAGCCCTCAGGGGGCGCAGGGGTATTCACCCCTCCACTTT.

The V and J genes are TRBV3-1 (or the pseudogene TRBV3-2) and TRBJ2-5, with TRBD2 matching 8 bases. Germline values: CDR1 LGHDT, CDR2 YNNKEL (reference sequence). V gave up 4 bases and J gave up 5 bases; unmatched junction bases: 15. The CDR3 has 17 residues. CDR3: CASSRGDGGAGGETQYF. The CDR3 DNA reads as TGTGCCAGCAGCCGTGGGGACGGGGGGGCTGGTGGTGAGACCCAGTACTTC.

This clone came up a few times. The rearrangement uses TRBV9 and TRBJ1-3; no clear D. The germline gives CDR1 SGDLS, CDR2 YYNGEE. V lost 0 bases and J lost 2, with 15 bases in between. The CDR3 length is 17 residues. CDR3: CASSVEAYTITGNTIYF. CDR3 coding DNA: TGTGCCAGCAGCGTAGAAGCCTATACTATAACTGGAAACACCATATATTTT.

This chain joins TRBV5-1 and TRBJ1-2, with D perhaps matching TRBD1 (6 bases). Trimming took off 4 bases at V and 4 bases at J, with 17 bases between the two ends. The CDR3 loop spans 15 amino acids. Germline loops: CDR1 SGHRS, CDR2 YFSETQ. This CDR3 is CASSLDRTLGYGYTF. The DNA of the CDR3 is TGCGCCAGCAGCCTAGACAGGACCTTAGGCTATGGCTACACCTTC.

In regard to this clone: A read error may produce the germline difference seen at one junction end. The V gene is TRBV7-9, the J gene TRBJ1-5; 8 nucleotides align to TRBD1. Germline CDR1 and CDR2: SEHNR and FQNEAQ (reference sequence). The length of the CDR3 is 14 residues. The CDR3 nucleotides read TGTGCCAGCAGCTCCCACAGAGGGGCGGGACAGGAGGTTTTT. Encoded protein: CASSSHRGAGQEVF.

The V and J genes are TRBV27 and TRBJ2-5; 7 bases match TRBD1. Germline loops: CDR1 MNHEY, CDR2 SMNVEV (reference sequence). The V gene end was trimmed by 6 bases and the J gene end by 4 bases; junction bases not matched to a gene: 11. The CDR3 consists of 15 residues. The DNA of the CDR3 is TGTGCCAGCAGAATGAAAGGGGGCGAGGGAGAGACCCAGTACTTC. Amino acids: CASRMKGGEGETQYF.

This clone was seen a few times. The chain uses TRBV6-2 or TRBV6-3 and TRBJ2-7; 10 nucleotides agree with TRBD2. CDR1 and CDR2 (germline): MNHEY, SVGEGT. The CDR3 consists of 14 residues. With V trimmed by 5 bases and J by 2 bases, 3 bases remained unmatched. CDR3 region: CASSAGTSAYEQYF. The DNA of the CDR3 is TGTGCCAGCAGTGCCGGGACTAGCGCCTACGAGCAGTACTTC.

J is TRBJ1-1 and V is TRBV27; possible D gene TRBD1, 5 bases. The V gene's germline CDR1 is MNHEY and CDR2 SMNVEV (reference sequence). V lost 2 bases to trimming and J lost 5 bases, with 18 bases between them. The CDR3 extends over 16 amino acids. The CDR3 region is CASSLRAEGKGTEAFF. The CDR3 DNA reads as TGTGCCAGCAGTTTACGGGCCGAAGGGAAGGGGACTGAAGCTTTCTTT.

The rearrangement uses TRBV3-1 (or the pseudogene TRBV3-2) and TRBJ2-6, with D possibly matching TRBD2 (5 bases). Trimming removed 1 base at V and 4 bases at J, with 11 bases between. Germline loops: CDR1 LGHDT, CDR2 YNNKEL (reference sequence). This CDR3 region has 16 residues. DNA of the CDR3: TGTGCCAGCAGCCAAGGTTGGAGGACCGGGGCCAACGTCCTGACTTTC. Its protein product is CASSQGWRTGANVLTF.

This chain uses TRBV5-8 with TRBJ1-5, with no clear D. CDR3 length equals 16 residues. Trimming cost V 0 bases and J 3 bases, with 13 bases left between them. Germline V CDR1 and CDR2: SGHTS, YDEGEE. CDR3 in DNA: TGTGCCAGCAGCTTGGTGGTTGGCAGTCCCAATCAGCCCCAGCATTTT. Translating gives CASSLVVGSPNQPQHF. Using reference TRBV5-8 and TRBJ1-5 for the parts outside the CDR3, the full variable domain is EAGVTQSPTHLIKTRGQQATLRCSPISGHTSVYWYQQALGLGLQFLLWYDEGEERNRGNFPPRFSGRQFPNYSSELNVNALELEDSALYLCASSLVVGSPNQPQHFGDGTRLSIL.

This sequence joins TRBV3-1 (or the pseudogene TRBV3-2) and TRBJ2-3; 8 bases line up with TRBD2. Looked up from germline, CDR1 is LGHDT and CDR2 is YNNKEL (reference sequence). There are 16 residues in the CDR3. The V segment lost 3 bases and the J segment 6 bases; nucleotides outside the gene matches: 11. The CDR3 loop reads CASSHGGGGGTDTQYF. The CDR3 DNA reads TGTGCCAGCAGCCACGGCGGGGGCGGGGGGACGGATACGCAGTATTTT.

This chain links TRBV5-1 with TRBJ2-2, with 8 bases identical to TRBD2. Germline V gives CDR1 SGHRS, CDR2 YFSETQ. V lost 4 bases and J lost 1; bases outside the gene matches: 6. The CDR3 is 16 residues long. The CDR3 DNA reads as TGCGCCAGCAGCCCCCTGGCGGGGGGGAACACCGGGGAGCTGTTTTTT. This sequence encodes CASSPLAGGNTGELFF.

The rearrangement joins TRBV12-5 to TRBJ2-3; 12 bases match TRBD2. Germline V gives CDR1 LGHNT, CDR2 FRNRAP. This CDR3 contains 15 residues. The J segment lost 1 base and the V segment lost 6 bases, leaving 2 bases of the junction unmatched. The CDR3 spells CASGTSGGRTDTQYF. For the CDR3, the DNA is TGTGCTAGTGGAACTAGCGGGGGGCGCACAGATACGCAGTATTTT. The full variable domain, completed using reference TRBV12-5 and TRBJ2-3, is DARVTQTPRHKVTEMGQEVTMRCQPILGHNTVFWYRQTMMQGLELLAYFRNRAPLDDSGMPKDRFSAEMPDATLATLKIQPSEPRDSAVYFCASGTSGGRTDTQYFGPGTRLTVL.

V and J are TRBV18 and TRBJ2-5; TRBD1 is a possible D gene (6 bases). The CDR3 totals 14 residues. Trimming left V 0 bases short and J 5 bases short, with 10 bases between. Germline assignment: CDR1 KGHSH and CDR2 LQKENI. The CDR3, as DNA: TGTGCCAGCTCACCACCGACAGGACGGGAGACCCAGTACTTC. Its protein product is CASSPPTGRETQYF.

J is TRBJ2-7 and V is TRBV10-2, with TRBD1 as a possible D gene (6 bases). Trimming took 6 bases from V and 1 from J, leaving 10 bases between them. The length of the CDR3 is 13 residues. Per the germline V gene, CDR1 is WSHSY and CDR2 is SAAADI. The chain's CDR3 is CASRPGHSYEQYF. In DNA form, the CDR3 reads TGCGCCAGCAGACCGGGACATTCCTACGAGCAGTACTTC.

This rearrangement joins TRBV19 to TRBJ2-3, with TRBD1 identical over 7 bases. Trimming took 3 bases from V and 0 from J; bases not matched to a gene: 12. This CDR3 region has 18 residues. Germline loops: CDR1 LNHDA, CDR2 SQIVND (reference sequence). The CDR3 DNA is TGTGCCAGTAGTATGGGGGACAGAAGGAGGCCTAGCACAGATACGCAGTATTTT. Translated, it gives CASSMGDRRRPSTDTQYF.

This sequence joins TRBV4-2 and TRBJ1-1; 7 nucleotides align to TRBD1. The CDR3 loop spans 15 amino acids. Per the germline V gene, CDR1 is LGHNA and CDR2 is YNFKEQ. With V trimmed by 3 bases and J by 6 bases, 10 bases remained unmatched. The CDR3 DNA follows: TGTGCCAGCAGCCATAACAGGGGAGTCAGGTCTGAAGCTTTCTTT. Translation: CASSHNRGVRSEAFF.

V usage is TRBV3-1 (or the pseudogene TRBV3-2) and J usage is TRBJ2-1; 7 bases are shared with TRBD2. V dropped 2 bases and J dropped 8; count of bases not matched to a gene: 3. This CDR3 has 13 residues. CDR1 is LGHDT, CDR2 YNNKEL, per germline (reference sequence). For the CDR3, the DNA is TGTGCCAGCAGCCAACGGGGGGTTGATGAGCAGTTCTTC. Protein product: CASSQRGVDEQFF.

V and J are TRBV6-1 and TRBJ2-5; D perhaps matches TRBD1 (5 bases). The CDR3 runs to 15 residues. V lost 2 bases, J lost 5 bases, and 15 bases lay in between. CDR1 is MNHNS and CDR2 is SASEGT in the germline V gene. DNA of the CDR3: TGTGCCAGCAGTGAATATGCAGGGCGCGTTGAGACCCAGTACTTC. Its translation: CASSEYAGRVETQYF.

Here the CDR3 reads CASSLRGGAYGYTF. CDR3 DNA: TGTGCCAGCAGCCTAAGGGGGGGGGCCTATGGCTACACCTTC. The rearrangement joins TRBV2 to TRBJ1-2; D perhaps matches TRBD1 (6 bases). Trimming shortened V by 6 bases and J by 4 bases, and 15 bases separated the two germline ends. The V gene's germline CDR1 is SNHLY and CDR2 FYNNEI. The CDR3 is made up of 14 amino acids. The entire variable domain, with the rest obtained from reference TRBV2 and TRBJ1-2, is as follows: EPEVTQTPSHQVTQMGQEVILRCVPISNHLYFYWYRQILGQKVEFLVSFYNNEISEKSEIFDDQFSVERPDGSNFTLKIRSTKLEDSAMYFCASSLRGGAYGYTFGSGTRLTVV.

This clone was recorded only once. V gene TRBV2 combines with J gene TRBJ1-1; tentative D call: TRBD1 (5 bases). The CDR3 spans 13 residues. V gave up 8 bases and J gave up 0 bases, with 10 bases separating them. The germline CDR1 and CDR2 sequences are SNHLY and FYNNEI. The CDR3 region has the DNA TGTGCCAGCTTAGGGGAGGTGAACACTGAAGCTTTCTTT. Its translation is CASLGEVNTEAFF.